The rows below give T cell receptor beta chains drawn from one sample of a study of shared clonotypes between healthy human individuals. The method was immunoSEQ multiplex PCR; TCRdb's version includes in-frame clones alone and lacks a portion of them. The top ten clones hold roughly 0.13% of a sample with around 2.1 million clones, around 95% of them seen once. Material: naive CD4+ T cells sorted from blood. The receptors originated from a man aged 18 to 29 in good health. The CDR3 runs from the conserved cysteine through the conserved F or W. The D gene is left open where the match is weak. The listing skips clone size in some rows; elsewhere it reads once, few, many or a size class.

>TRBV6-1|.|TRBJ2-6|.|17
CASSEVRWGTGANVLTF
TGTGCCAGCAGTGAAGTTAGATGGGGGACCGGGGCCAACGTCCTGACTTTC
>TRBV6-5|.|TRBJ1-3|.|13
CASSYSLGSTIYF
TGTGCCAGCAGTTACTCTTTAGGGTCCACCATATATTTT
>TRBV21-1|.|TRBJ1-4|.|11
CAEGSSEKLFF
TGTGCCGAAGGAAGTTCCGAAAAACTGTTTTTT
>TRBV6-4|TRBD1|TRBJ1-6|.|14
CASSRQGVNSPLHF
TGTGCCAGCAGTCGACAGGGTGTAAATTCACCCCTCCACTTT
>TRBV18|.|TRBJ2-7|.|15
CASSPGQGGPYEQYF
TGTGCCAGCTCCCCCGGACAGGGAGGGCCCTACGAGCAGTACTTC
>TRBV30|.|TRBJ2-3|.|14
CAWNAQGPTDTQYF
TGTGCCTGGAATGCCCAGGGTCCCACAGATACGCAGTATTTT
>TRBV4-3|.|TRBJ1-2|.|15
CASSHGVLGGYGYTF
TGCGCCAGCAGCCATGGGGTCCTCGGCGGCTATGGCTACACCTTC
>TRBV6-6|.|TRBJ2-7|.|11
CASSRPDEQYF
TGTGCCAGCAGCCGCCCCGACGAGCAGTACTTC
>TRBV5-1|TRBD1|TRBJ1-1|.|15
CASSQTMTGITEAFF
TGCGCCAGCAGCCAAACGATGACAGGGATCACTGAAGCTTTCTTT
>TRBV23-1|.|TRBJ2-6|.|18
CASSHLLGTRGGANVLTF
TGCGCCAGCAGTCACCTTTTGGGCACCCGAGGAGGGGCCAACGTCCTGACTTTC
>TRBV7-2|.|TRBJ1-4|.|15
CASSLATGMNEKLFF
TGTGCCAGCAGCTTAGCAACGGGGATGAATGAAAAACTGTTTTTT
>TRBV7-9|TRBD2|TRBJ2-2|.|15
CASSLALAGTGELFF
TGTGCCAGCAGCTTAGCGCTAGCGGGGACCGGGGAGCTGTTTTTT
>TRBV12-2|.|TRBJ2-3|.|17
CASRLGGPSGKWDTQYF
TGTGCAAGTCGCTTAGGTGGTCCTAGCGGGAAGTGGGATACGCAGTATTTT
>TRBV18|.|TRBJ2-7|.|13
CASSPEDRYEQYF
TGTGCCAGCTCACCCGAGGATCGCTACGAGCAGTACTTC
>TRBV6-8|.|TRBJ2-7|.|12
CASSRTYYEQYF
TGTGCCAGCAGTCGTACCTACTACGAGCAGTACTTC
>TRBV11-2|.|TRBJ1-5|.|13
CASSHSTNQPQHF
TGTGCCAGCAGCCACAGTACCAATCAGCCCCAGCATTTT
>TRBV4-1|.|TRBJ2-5|.|15
CASARGGWRAETQYF
TGCGCCAGCGCGAGGGGGGGATGGCGGGCGGAGACCCAGTACTTC
>TRBV6-5|TRBD1|TRBJ2-3|.|14
CASSALDRTDTQYF
TGTGCCAGCAGTGCCTTGGACAGGACAGATACGCAGTATTTT
>TRBV28|.|TRBJ1-5|.|16
CASSRPSGDLRQPQHF
TGTGCCAGCAGTCGCCCCTCAGGGGATTTGAGGCAGCCCCAGCATTTT
>TRBV7-9|TRBD1|TRBJ1-3|.|14
CASSLEGGPNTIYF
TGTGCCAGCAGCTTAGAAGGGGGCCCAAACACCATATATTTT
>TRBV11-2|.|TRBJ2-5|.|14
CASSLVRSRETQYF
TGTGCCAGCAGCTTAGTGAGATCACGGGAGACCCAGTACTTC
>TRBV7-9|TRBD1|TRBJ1-2|.|15
CASSSNNRGSYGYTF
TGTGCCAGCAGCTCGAATAACAGGGGCTCCTATGGCTACACCTTC
>TRBV7-9|TRBD2|TRBJ2-7|.|15
CASSLLPSGAYEQYF
TGTGCCAGCAGCTTATTGCCTAGCGGGGCCTACGAGCAGTACTTC
>TRBV7-2|.|TRBJ2-5|.|13
CASSTGGQETQYF
TGTGCCAGCAGCACCGGCGGACAAGAGACCCAGTACTTC
>TRBV30|.|TRBJ1-5|.|14
CAWSEVSSNQPQHF
TGTGCCTGGAGTGAAGTTTCGAGCAATCAGCCCCAGCATTTT
>TRBV28|TRBD1|TRBJ1-1|.|14
CASSWDRAITEAFF
TGTGCCAGCAGTTGGGACAGGGCAATAACTGAAGCTTTCTTT
>TRBV5-1|TRBD1|TRBJ1-6|few|15
CASSLETGVGSPLHF
TGCGCCAGCAGCTTGGAGACAGGGGTAGGCTCACCCCTCCACTTT
>TRBV29-1|.|TRBJ2-7|.|14
CSVETDTTSYEQYF
TGCAGCGTTGAAACGGACACTACCTCCTACGAGCAGTACTTC
>TRBV6-5|TRBD1|TRBJ2-7|.|14
CASSYSGQTIVQYF
TGTGCCAGCAGTTACTCGGGACAGACGATCGTGCAGTACTTC
>TRBV9|TRBD1|TRBJ1-6|.|14
CASSANRGISPLHF
TGTGCCAGCAGCGCAAACAGGGGGATCTCACCCCTCCACTTT
>TRBV14|.|TRBJ2-3|once|12
CASSQYADTQYF
TGTGCCAGCAGCCAGTATGCTGATACGCAGTATTTT
>TRBV25-1|.|TRBJ2-5|.|13
CASSAGGWETQYF
TGTGCCAGCAGTGCCGGAGGTTGGGAGACCCAGTACTTC
>TRBV2|.|TRBJ1-5|.|15
CASTPRGHGNQPQHF
TGTGCCAGCACCCCCCGGGGCCATGGCAATCAGCCCCAGCATTTT
>TRBV7-2|.|TRBJ2-7|.|15
CASSLRQGSGYEQYF
TGTGCCAGCAGCTTGAGACAAGGCTCCGGTTACGAGCAGTACTTC
>TRBV7-3|.|TRBJ1-1|.|13
CASSLITDTEAFF
TGTGCCAGCAGCTTAATTACGGACACTGAAGCTTTCTTT
>TRBV9|.|TRBJ1-4|.|14
CASSVDTMNEKLFF
TGTGCCAGCAGCGTAGACACTATGAATGAAAAACTGTTTTTT
>TRBV19|.|TRBJ1-5|.|13
CASGGTSNQPQHF
TGTGCCAGTGGGGGTACGAGCAATCAGCCCCAGCATTTT
>TRBV9|TRBD1|TRBJ1-2|.|13
CASSSGQGEIDTF
TGTGCCAGCAGCTCCGGACAGGGTGAGATAGACACCTTC
>TRBV28|TRBD1|TRBJ2-7|once|15
CASSLTWGQGYEQYF
TGTGCCAGCAGTTTAACTTGGGGACAGGGATACGAGCAGTACTTC
>TRBV10-1|.|TRBJ2-7|.|15
CASSPTRSPYYEQYF
TGCGCCAGCAGTCCCACTAGGTCCCCTTACTACGAGCAGTACTTC
>TRBV7-2|TRBD1|TRBJ1-2|.|13
CATTSTGFYGYTF
TGTGCCACCACTTCGACAGGGTTTTATGGCTACACCTTC